This T cell receptor beta chain was obtained from a study of cytomegalovirus exposure and HLA in healthy donors. General study results and limits: Presence/absence analysis assumed near-uniform sequencing depth across donors. Being productive about 87% or about 30% of the time was typical of most TCR beta V segments in an earlier analysis.

The study ran its PCR with 60 Vbeta and 13 Jbeta primers. Per the authors' pipeline: It was a later analysis that counted tens of millions of unique TCR beta chains, of which around 11 million were shared. Some clones are missing from TCRdb's copy, which holds only in-frame ones; the method was immunoSEQ multiplex PCR. V and J calls plus clone size are reproduced from that table; the DNA served to infer D and trimming. The table shows 130,000 or so clones, with over 70% occurring only once. Turning to this clone: Its antigen is unidentified.

CDR1 is SQVTM, CDR2 ANQGSEA, per germline. The ends lost 5 bases at V and 2 bases at J; junction bases unmatched: 6. The CDR3 spans 14 residues. This sequence was found in a woman in her thirties or forties in good health and CMV-seropositive. V gene TRBV29-1 combines with J gene TRBJ2-1, with 7 bases lining up with TRBD2. What was sequenced was PBMCs. The CDR3 here is CSVSSSGAYNEQFF. The DNA of the CDR3 is TGCAGCGTTTCCTCTAGCGGAGCCTACAATGAGCAGTTCTTC.